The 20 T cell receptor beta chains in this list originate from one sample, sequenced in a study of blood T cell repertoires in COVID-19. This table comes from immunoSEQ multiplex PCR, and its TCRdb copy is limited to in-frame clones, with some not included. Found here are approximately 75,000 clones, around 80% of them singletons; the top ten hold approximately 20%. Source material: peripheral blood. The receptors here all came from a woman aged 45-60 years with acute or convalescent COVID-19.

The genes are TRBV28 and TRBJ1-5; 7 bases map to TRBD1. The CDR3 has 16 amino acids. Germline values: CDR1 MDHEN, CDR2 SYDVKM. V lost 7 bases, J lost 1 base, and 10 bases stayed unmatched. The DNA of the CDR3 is TGTGCCAGCAAAAGCCAGGGGGTGGGAAGCAATCAGCCCCAGCATTTT. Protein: CASKSQGVGSNQPQHF.

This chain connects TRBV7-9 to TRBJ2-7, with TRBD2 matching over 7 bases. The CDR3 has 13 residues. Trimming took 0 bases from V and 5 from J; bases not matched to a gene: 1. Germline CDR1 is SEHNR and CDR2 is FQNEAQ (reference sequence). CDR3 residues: CASSLAGGDEQYF. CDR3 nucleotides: TGTGCCAGCAGCTTAGCGGGAGGGGACGAGCAGTACTTC.

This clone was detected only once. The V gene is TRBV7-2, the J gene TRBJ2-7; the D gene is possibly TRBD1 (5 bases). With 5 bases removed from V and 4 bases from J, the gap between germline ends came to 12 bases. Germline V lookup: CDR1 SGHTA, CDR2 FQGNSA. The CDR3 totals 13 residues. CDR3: CASSEGAGYEQYF. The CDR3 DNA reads TGTGCCAGCAGCGAAGGGGCAGGATACGAGCAGTACTTC.

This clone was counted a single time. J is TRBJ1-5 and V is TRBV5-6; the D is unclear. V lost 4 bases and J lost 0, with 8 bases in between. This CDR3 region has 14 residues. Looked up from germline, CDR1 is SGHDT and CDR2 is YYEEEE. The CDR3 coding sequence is TGTGCCAGCAGCCGTAGACTTAGCAATCAGCCCCAGCATTTT. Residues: CASSRRLSNQPQHF.

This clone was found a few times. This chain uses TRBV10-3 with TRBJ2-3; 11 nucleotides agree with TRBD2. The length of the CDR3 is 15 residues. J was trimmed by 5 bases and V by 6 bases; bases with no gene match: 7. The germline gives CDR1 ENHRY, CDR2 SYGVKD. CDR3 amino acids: CAIRLTSGELDTQYF. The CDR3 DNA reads TGTGCCATCAGACTGACTAGCGGGGAGTTAGATACGCAGTATTTT.

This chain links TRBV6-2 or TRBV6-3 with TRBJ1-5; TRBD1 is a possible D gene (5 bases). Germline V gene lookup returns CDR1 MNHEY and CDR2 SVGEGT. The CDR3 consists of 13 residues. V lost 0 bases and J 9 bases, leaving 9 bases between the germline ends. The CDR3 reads CASSYSAGWPQHF. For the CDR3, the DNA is TGTGCCAGCAGTTACTCGGCAGGGTGGCCCCAGCATTTT.

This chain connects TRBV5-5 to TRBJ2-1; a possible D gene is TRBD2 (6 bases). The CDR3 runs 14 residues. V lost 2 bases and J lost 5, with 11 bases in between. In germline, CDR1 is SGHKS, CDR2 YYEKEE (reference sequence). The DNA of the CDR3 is TGTGCCAGCAGCTTAACTAGCTTTCACAATGAGCAGTTCTTC. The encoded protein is CASSLTSFHNEQFF.

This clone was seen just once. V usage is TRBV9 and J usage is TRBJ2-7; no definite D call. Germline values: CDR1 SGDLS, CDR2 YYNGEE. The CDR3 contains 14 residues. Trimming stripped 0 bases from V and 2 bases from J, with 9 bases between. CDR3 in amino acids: CASSVDGSPYEQYF. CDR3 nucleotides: TGTGCCAGCAGCGTAGACGGGTCCCCCTACGAGCAGTACTTC.

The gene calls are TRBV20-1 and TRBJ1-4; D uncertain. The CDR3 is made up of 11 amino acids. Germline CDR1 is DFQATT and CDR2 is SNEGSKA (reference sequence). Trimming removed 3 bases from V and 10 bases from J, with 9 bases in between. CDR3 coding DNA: TGCAGTGCTAGTCGTAGCCGAAAACTGTTTTTT. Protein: CSASRSRKLFF.

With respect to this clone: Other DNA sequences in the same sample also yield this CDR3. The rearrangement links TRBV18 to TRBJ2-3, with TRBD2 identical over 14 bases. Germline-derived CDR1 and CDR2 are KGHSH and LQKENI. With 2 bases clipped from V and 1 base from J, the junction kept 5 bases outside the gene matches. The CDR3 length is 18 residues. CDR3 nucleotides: TGTGCCAGCTCACCATTGGGACTAGCGGGAGTGGGCACAGATACGCAGTATTTT. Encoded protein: CASSPLGLAGVGTDTQYF.

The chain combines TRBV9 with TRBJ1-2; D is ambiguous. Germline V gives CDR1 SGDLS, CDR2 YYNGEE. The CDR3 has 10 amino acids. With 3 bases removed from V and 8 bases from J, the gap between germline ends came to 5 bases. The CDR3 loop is CASSGAGYTF. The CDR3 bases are TGTGCCAGCAGCGGGGCGGGCTACACCTTC.

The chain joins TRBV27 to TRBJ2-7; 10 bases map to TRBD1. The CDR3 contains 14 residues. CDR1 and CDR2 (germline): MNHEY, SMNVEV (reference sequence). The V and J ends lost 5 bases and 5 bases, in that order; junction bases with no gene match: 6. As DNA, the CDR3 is TGTGCCAGCAGTGCGGGGACAGGGGCCAACGAGCAGTACTTC. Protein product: CASSAGTGANEQYF.

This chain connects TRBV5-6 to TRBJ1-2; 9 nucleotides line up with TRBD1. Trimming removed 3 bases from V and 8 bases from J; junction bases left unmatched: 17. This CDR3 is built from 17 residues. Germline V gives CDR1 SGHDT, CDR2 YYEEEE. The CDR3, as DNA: TGTGCCAGCAGCTCCGTCTCACTACTACAGGGGGCAGTCGGCTACACCTTC. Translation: CASSSVSLLQGAVGYTF.

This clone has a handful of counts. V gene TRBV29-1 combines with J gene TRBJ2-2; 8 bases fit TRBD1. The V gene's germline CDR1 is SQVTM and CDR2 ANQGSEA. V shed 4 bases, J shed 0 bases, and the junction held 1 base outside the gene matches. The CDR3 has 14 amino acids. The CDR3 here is CSVGDRTNTGELFF. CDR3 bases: TGCAGCGTTGGGGACAGGACGAACACCGGGGAGCTGTTTTTT.

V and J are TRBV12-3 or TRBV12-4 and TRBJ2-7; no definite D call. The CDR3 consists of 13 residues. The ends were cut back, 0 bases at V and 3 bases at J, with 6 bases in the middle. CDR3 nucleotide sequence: TGTGCCAGCAGTTTAGCAGCAAGCTACGAGCAGTACTTC. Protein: CASSLAASYEQYF.

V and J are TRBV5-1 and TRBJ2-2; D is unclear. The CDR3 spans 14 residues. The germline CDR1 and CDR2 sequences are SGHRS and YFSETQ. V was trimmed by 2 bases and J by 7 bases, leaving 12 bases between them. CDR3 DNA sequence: TGCGCCAGCAGCTTCCAGGTTACGAACGGGGAGCTGTTTTTT. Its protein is CASSFQVTNGELFF.

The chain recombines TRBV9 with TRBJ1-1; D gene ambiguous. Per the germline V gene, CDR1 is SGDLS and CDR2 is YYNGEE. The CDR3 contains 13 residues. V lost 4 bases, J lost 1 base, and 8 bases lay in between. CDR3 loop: CASSTQPNTEAFF. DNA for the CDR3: TGTGCCAGCAGCACACAGCCGAACACTGAAGCTTTCTTT.

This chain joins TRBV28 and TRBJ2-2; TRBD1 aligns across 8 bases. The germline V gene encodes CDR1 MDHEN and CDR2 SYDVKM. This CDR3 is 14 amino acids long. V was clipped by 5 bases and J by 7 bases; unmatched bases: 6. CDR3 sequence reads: CASSPTGVGGELFF. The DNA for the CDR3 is TGTGCCAGCAGTCCGACAGGGGTGGGCGGGGAGCTGTTTTTT.

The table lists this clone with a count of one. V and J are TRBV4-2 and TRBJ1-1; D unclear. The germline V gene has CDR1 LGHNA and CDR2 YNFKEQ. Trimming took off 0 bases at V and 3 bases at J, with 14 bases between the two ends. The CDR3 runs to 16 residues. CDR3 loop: CASSQEMARADTEAFF. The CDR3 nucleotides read TGTGCCAGCAGCCAAGAAATGGCCCGAGCGGACACTGAAGCTTTCTTT.

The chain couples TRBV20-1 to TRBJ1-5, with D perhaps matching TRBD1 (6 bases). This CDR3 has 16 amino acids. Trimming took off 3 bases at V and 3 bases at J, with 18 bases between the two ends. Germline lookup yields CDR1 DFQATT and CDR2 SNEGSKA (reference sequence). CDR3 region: CSASSKQGFPNQPQHF. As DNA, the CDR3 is TGCAGTGCTAGTTCCAAACAGGGCTTCCCCAATCAGCCCCAGCATTTT.